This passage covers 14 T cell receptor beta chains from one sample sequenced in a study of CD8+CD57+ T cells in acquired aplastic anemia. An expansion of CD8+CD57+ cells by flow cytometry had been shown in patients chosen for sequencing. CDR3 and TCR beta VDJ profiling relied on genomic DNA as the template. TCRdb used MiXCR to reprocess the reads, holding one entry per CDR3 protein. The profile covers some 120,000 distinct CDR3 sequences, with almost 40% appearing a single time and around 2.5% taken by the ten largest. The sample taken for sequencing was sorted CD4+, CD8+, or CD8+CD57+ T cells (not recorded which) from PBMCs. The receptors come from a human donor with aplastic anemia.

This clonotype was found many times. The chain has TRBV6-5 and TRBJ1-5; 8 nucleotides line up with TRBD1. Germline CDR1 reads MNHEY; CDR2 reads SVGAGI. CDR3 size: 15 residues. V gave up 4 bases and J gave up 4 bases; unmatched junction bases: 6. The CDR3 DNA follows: TGTGCCAGCAGTTCTAACAGGGGGAAGAATCAGCCCCAGCATTTT. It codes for CASSSNRGKNQPQHF.

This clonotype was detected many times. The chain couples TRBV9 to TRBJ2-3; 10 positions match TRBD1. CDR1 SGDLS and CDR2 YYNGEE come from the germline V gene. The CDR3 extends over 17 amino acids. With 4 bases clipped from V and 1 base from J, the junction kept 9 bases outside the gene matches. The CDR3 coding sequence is TGTGCCAGCAGCCCGGGACAGGGGACGATTCGCACAGATACGCAGTATTTT. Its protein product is CASSPGQGTIRTDTQYF.

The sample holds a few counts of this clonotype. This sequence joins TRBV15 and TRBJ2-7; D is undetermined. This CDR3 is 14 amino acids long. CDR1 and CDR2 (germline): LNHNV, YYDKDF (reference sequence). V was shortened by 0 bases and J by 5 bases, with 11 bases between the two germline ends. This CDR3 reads CATSRDSEQDEQYF. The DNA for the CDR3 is TGTGCCACCAGCAGAGATTCTGAGCAAGACGAGCAGTACTTC.

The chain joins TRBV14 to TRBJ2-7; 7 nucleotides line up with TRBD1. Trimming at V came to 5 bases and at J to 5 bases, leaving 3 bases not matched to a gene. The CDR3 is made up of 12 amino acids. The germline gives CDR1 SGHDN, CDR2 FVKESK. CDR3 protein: CASSATGNEQYF. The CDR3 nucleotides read TGTGCCAGCAGCGCGACAGGGAACGAGCAGTACTTC.

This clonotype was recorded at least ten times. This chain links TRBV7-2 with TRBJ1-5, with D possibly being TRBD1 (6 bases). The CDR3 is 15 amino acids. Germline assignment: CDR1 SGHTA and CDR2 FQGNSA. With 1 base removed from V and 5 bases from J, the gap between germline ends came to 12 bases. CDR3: CASSLGYREDQPQHF. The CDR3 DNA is TGTGCCAGCAGCTTAGGTTACAGGGAGGATCAGCCCCAGCATTTT.

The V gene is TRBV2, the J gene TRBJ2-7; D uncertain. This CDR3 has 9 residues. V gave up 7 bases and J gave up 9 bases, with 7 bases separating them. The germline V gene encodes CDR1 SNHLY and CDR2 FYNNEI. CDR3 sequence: CASTEGQYF. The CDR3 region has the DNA TGTGCCAGCACCGAAGGGCAGTACTTC.

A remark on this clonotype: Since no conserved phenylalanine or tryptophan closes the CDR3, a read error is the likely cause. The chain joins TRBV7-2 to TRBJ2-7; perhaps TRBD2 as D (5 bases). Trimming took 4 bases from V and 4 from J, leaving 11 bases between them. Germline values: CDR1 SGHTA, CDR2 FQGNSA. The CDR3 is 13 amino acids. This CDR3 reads CASSSSSGYEQYL. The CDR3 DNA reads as TGTGCCAGCAGCTCCTCCTCGGGGTACGAGCAGTACCTC.

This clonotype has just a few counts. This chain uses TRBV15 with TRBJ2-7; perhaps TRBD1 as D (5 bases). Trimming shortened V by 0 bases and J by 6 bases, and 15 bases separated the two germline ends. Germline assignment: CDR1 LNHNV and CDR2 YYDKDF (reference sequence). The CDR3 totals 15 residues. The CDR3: CATSRDPPGKLEQYF. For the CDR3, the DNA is TGTGCCACCAGCAGAGATCCGCCAGGGAAACTCGAGCAGTACTTC.

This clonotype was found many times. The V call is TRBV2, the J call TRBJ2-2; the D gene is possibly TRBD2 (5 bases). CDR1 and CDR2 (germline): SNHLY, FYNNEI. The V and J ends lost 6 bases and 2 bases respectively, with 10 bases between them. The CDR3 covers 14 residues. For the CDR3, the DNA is TGTGCCAGCAGGAGGGCAGTTAACACCGGGGAGCTGTTTTTT. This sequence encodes CASRRAVNTGELFF.

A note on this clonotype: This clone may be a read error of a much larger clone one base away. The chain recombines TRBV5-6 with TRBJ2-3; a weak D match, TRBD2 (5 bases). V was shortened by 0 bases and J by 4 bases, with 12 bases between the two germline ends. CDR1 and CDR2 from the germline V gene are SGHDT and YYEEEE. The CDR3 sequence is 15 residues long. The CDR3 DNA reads TGTGCCAGCAGCTTGGGGAACGGGAAACCAGATACGCAGTATTTT. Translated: CASSLGNGKPDTQYF.

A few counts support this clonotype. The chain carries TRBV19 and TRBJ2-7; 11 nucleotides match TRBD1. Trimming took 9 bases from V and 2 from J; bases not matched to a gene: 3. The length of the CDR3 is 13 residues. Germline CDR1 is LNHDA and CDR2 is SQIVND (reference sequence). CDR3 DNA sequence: TGTGCCAGCTGGGGACAGGGGGCCTACGAGCAGTACTTC. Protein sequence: CASWGQGAYEQYF.

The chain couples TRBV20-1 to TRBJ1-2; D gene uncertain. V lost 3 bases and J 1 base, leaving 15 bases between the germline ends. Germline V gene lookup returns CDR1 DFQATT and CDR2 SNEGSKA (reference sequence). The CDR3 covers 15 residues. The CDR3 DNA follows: TGCAGTGCTAGGGATAGTCAGAAACTTAACTATGGCTACACCTTC. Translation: CSARDSQKLNYGYTF.

For the CDR3, the DNA is TGTGCCAGCAAGCCAGGGGGCAGTGACACTGAAGCTTTCTTT. Translating gives CASKPGGSDTEAFF. The chain combines TRBV19 with TRBJ1-1, with 8 positions matching TRBD1. CDR3 length: 14 amino acids. J was trimmed by 3 bases and V by 9 bases; bases with no gene match: 9. Germline V lookup: CDR1 LNHDA, CDR2 SQIVND (reference sequence).

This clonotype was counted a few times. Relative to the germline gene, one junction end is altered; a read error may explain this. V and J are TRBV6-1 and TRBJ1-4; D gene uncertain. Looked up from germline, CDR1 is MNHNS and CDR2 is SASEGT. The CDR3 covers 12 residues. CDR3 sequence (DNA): TGTGCCAGCAGTGAAACCCTGGGATTGAGTACTTTT. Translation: CASSETLGLSTF.